One TCR beta chain is described in this entry. Its antigen is not identified. The CDR3 is 16 residues long. The V gene's germline CDR1 is SGHRS and CDR2 YFSETQ. TRB was amplified by touch-down multiplex PCR, primer pools A and B combined. TCRdb re-called the multiplex PCR reads; every CDR3 protein appears as one record, without DNA. This sample carries about 5,000 distinct CDR3 sequences, with 26% going to the ten biggest clones. The data derive from a study of T cell clusters in autoimmune cytopenias. Each sample's input was approximately 0.25 ug genomic DNA, 30,000 to 45,000 genome equivalents. Overall study results and limits: Compared with active autoimmune hepatitis patients, healthy donors showed almost three-fold more exclusive TRB clusters. TRB repertoire shifts in secondary cytopenia and chronic lymphocytic leukemia mostly reflected lymphoma, not autoimmunity. Physiological T cell clusters of healthy donors were apparently absent in primary autoimmune cytopenia patients.

The receptor was isolated from a human donor with an autoimmune cytopenia or autoimmune hepatitis (not recorded which). The sequencing input was peripheral blood. The rearrangement joins TRBV5-1 to TRBJ1-6. The CDR3: CASSHPPGQTNSPLHF.